Below, one TCR beta chain is given with its context. Its antigen is undetermined. This entry comes from a study of monozygotic twins with inflammatory bowel disease. Regarding the study as a whole: A reduction in TCRbeta diversity (inverse Simpson) was seen in IBD patients relative to healthy co-twins. Comparison of concordant versus discordant twins revealed no difference in repertoire similarity, possibly due to limited power.

Roughly 3,500 ng of total RNA went into each TCR library. Reprocessing the 5' RACE reads, TCRdb reports a single entry for every CDR3 protein and omits DNA. This repertoire includes approximately 400,000 distinct CDR3 sequences. The CDR3 runs 13 residues. Looked up from germline, CDR1 is MNHNS and CDR2 is SASEGT. J is TRBJ2-1 and V is TRBV6-1. This TCR was recovered from a human donor with ulcerative colitis or Crohn's disease, or a healthy co-twin of an affected twin (not recorded which). The sample consisted of blood. CDR3 protein: CASNRGYYNEQFF.